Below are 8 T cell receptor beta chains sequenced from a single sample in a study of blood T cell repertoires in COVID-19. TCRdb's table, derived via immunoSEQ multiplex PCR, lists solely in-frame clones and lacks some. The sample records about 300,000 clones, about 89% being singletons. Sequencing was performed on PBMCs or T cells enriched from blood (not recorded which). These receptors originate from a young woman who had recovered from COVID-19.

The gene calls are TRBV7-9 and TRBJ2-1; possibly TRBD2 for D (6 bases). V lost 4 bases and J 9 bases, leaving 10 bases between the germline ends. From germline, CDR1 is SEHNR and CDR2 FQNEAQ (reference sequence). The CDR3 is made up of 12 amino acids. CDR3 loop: CASSYSSVEQFF. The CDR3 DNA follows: TGTGCCAGCAGCTACTCTAGCGTTGAGCAGTTCTTC.

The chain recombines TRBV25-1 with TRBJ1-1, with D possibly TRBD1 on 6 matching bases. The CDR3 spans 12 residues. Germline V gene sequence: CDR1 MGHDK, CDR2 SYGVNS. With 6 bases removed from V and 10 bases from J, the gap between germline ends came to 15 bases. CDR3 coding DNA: TGTGCCAGCAGACCCAGAGAAGGGGGAGCTTTCTTT. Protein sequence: CASRPREGGAFF.

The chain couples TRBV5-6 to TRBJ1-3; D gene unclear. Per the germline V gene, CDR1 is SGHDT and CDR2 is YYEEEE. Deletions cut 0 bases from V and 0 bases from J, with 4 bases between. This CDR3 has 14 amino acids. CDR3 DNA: TGTGCCAGCAGCTTGGGTATCTCTGGAAACACCATATATTTT. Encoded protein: CASSLGISGNTIYF.

The CDR3 spells CASSQPGGNSPLHF. For the CDR3, the DNA is TGCGCCAGCAGCCAACCAGGGGGTAATTCACCCCTCCACTTT. This chain connects TRBV4-1 to TRBJ1-6, with TRBD1 matching 7 bases. From germline, CDR1 is MGHRA and CDR2 YSYEKL. This CDR3 is 14 amino acids long. V was clipped by 2 bases and J by 6 bases; unmatched bases: 1.

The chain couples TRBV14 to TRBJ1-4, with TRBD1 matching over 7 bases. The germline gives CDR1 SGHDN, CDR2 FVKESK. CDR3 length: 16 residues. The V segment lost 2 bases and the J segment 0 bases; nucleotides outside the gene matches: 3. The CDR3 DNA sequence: TGTGCCAGCAGCCAATGGGACAGTGCAACTAATGAAAAACTGTTTTTT. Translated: CASSQWDSATNEKLFF.

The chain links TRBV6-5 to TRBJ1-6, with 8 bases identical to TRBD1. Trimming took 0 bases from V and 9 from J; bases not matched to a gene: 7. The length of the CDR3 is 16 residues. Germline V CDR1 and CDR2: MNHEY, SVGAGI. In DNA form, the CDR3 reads TGTGCCAGCAGTTACTCGATGCAGGGGGCGGGTTCACCCCTCCACTTT. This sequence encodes CASSYSMQGAGSPLHF.

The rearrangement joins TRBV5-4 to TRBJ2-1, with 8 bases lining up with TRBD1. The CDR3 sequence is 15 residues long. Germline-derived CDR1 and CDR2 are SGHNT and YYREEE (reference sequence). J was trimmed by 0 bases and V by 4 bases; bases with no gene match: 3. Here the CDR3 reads CASSPGQVSYNEQFF. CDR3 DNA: TGTGCCAGCAGCCCGGGACAGGTCTCCTACAATGAGCAGTTCTTC.

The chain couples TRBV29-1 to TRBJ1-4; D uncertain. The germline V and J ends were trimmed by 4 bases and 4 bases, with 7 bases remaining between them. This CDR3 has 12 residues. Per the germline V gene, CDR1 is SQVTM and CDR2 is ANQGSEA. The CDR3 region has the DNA TGCAGCGTTGGCAGACATAATGAAAAACTGTTTTTT. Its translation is CSVGRHNEKLFF.